Given below is one T cell receptor (beta chain) in context. The data derive from a study of blood T cell repertoires in COVID-19. At the level of the study: Whether acute or convalescent, the COVID-19 samples came from the United States, Italy and Spain. PBMCs, B-cell-depleted T cells, or T cells were the source of the cDNA or gDNA that made up the material.

In the original workflow: Counts of nucleated cells, estimated from reference gene primer amplification, were obtained. The method was immunoSEQ multiplex PCR; TCRdb's version includes in-frame clones alone and lacks a portion of them. Clone size and the V and J calls come from that table; the DNA yielded D and trimming. The data show approximately 68,000 clones, under 90% seen once. V shed 2 bases and J shed 1 base, with 15 bases lying between them. This CDR3 is built from 16 residues. Germline V gene lookup returns CDR1 MNHEY and CDR2 SVGAGI. This clonotype originated in a man between 65 and 85 years old with active or convalescent COVID-19. Sequenced sample: peripheral blood. The rearrangement uses TRBV6-5 and TRBJ2-7, with D tentatively TRBD1 (6 bases). The CDR3 protein is CASSYAPGAQSYEQYF. The CDR3 nucleotides read TGTGCCAGCAGTTACGCCCCAGGGGCCCAGTCCTACGAGCAGTACTTC.